The rows below give T cell receptor beta chains drawn from one sample of a study of vaccination and CD4 T cells after COVID-19. These receptors lack a known antigen. TCRdb processed the PCR reads anew with MiXCR; each CDR3 protein has one entry. The sample contains under 25,000 distinct CDR3 sequences, 60% to 80% of which appear only once. The sample taken for sequencing was CD4+ T cells from blood, cultured in vitro. Every receptor here comes from a human donor who had recovered from COVID-19. Both conserved end residues are part of each CDR3. A D gene is named only where the DNA matches it firmly. A row's size may be missing; if present it is once, few, many or a size class.

j_gene,d_gene,abundance,v_gene,CDR3nt,CDR3aa
TRBJ1-2,NA,NA,TRBV12-3/TRBV12-4,TGTGCCAGCAGTTTAGTAGCGGGACCACGCTATGGCTACACCTTC,CASSLVAGPRYGYTF
TRBJ1-5,NA,NA,TRBV10-3,TGTGCCATCACACTTATGGGTCCAAAGGATTATAGCAATCAGCCCCAGCATTTT,CAITLMGPKDYSNQPQHF
TRBJ2-3,TRBD2,once,TRBV6-2/TRBV6-3,TGTGCCAGCAGCCCCCCGGGCGGGAGGGGGGCAGATACGCAGTATTTT,CASSPPGGRGADTQYF
TRBJ2-7,NA,few,TRBV15,TGTGCCACCAGCAGAGAGGCCAGCCAGGAAAACTACGAGCAGTACTTC,CATSREASQENYEQYF
TRBJ1-1,NA,NA,TRBV10-3,TGTGCCATCAGTGAGTCAAGGGGAGGTGAAGCTTTCTTT,CAISESRGGEAFF
TRBJ2-7,NA,NA,TRBV10-1,TGCGCCAGCAAGGGGGGGGGGCCTCAAGGGCAGTACTTC,CASKGGGPQGQYF
TRBJ1-1,NA,NA,TRBV7-9,TGTGCCAGCAGATTGAATACGGCTCACACTGAAGCTTTCTTT,CASRLNTAHTEAFF
TRBJ1-3,TRBD1,few,TRBV15,TGTGCCACCAGCAGATACGGGACAGAGCTAAACACCATATATTTT,CATSRYGTELNTIYF
TRBJ2-5,TRBD2,NA,TRBV7-2,TGTGCCAGCAGCTCCGGTAGCGGGAGTGATGAGACCCAGTACTTC,CASSSGSGSDETQYF
TRBJ2-5,NA,few,TRBV7-9,TGTGCCAGCAGCTCGGGAAGACTCCAAGAGACCCAGTACTTC,CASSSGRLQETQYF
TRBJ1-1,NA,NA,TRBV6-1,TGTGCCAGCAGTGAAGGGTCTTGGGGGAACACTGAAGCTTTCTTT,CASSEGSWGNTEAFF
TRBJ1-5,NA,NA,TRBV7-8,TGTGCCAGCAGCTTAGCTGCAGGGGGCAATCAGCCCCAGCATTTT,CASSLAAGGNQPQHF